This T cell receptor beta chain was observed in a study of blood T cell repertoires in COVID-19. Turning to the study itself: Italy, Spain and the United States were the sources of the convalescent and acute COVID-19 samples.

Assay: immunoSEQ multiplex PCR; the TCRdb copy retains only in-frame clones and omits some. The top ten clones hold roughly 1.2% of a sample with 250,000 to 300,000 clones, roughly nine tenths of them seen once. The V end was cut by 4 bases, the J end by 3 bases, with 6 bases between. The CDR3 is 12 residues long. The germline gives CDR1 SEHNR, CDR2 FQNEAQ (reference sequence). Source material: PBMCs or T cells enriched from blood (not recorded which). The V call is TRBV7-9, the J call TRBJ1-1; TRBD1 is a possible D gene (5 bases). This clonotype originated in a human donor in a cohort exposed to, infected with or recovered from COVID-19 (not recorded which). The donor label of this sample is uncertain. The CDR3 sequence: CASSWDYTEAFF. CDR3 in DNA: TGTGCCAGCAGCTGGGACTACACTGAAGCTTTCTTT.